This TCR beta chain is drawn from a study of blood T cell repertoires in COVID-19. Study-level background: T cells, B-cell-depleted T cells, or PBMCs provided the cDNA or gDNA that served as material.

The assay was immunoSEQ multiplex PCR, and TCRdb's table has in-frame clones only and misses some. Here the sample spans about 190,000 clones, around 80% being singletons. V shed 5 bases and J shed 5 bases, with 18 bases lying between them. Germline CDR1 is SGHVS and CDR2 is FQNEAQ. There are 16 residues in the CDR3. Sequenced: peripheral blood. V and J are TRBV7-8 and TRBJ1-4; D might be TRBD1 (5 bases). This TCR derives from an elderly woman with COVID-19, enrolled during active disease. The CDR3: CASSPRGGGKNEKLFF. CDR3 bases: TGTGCCAGCAGCCCGCGGGGGGGAGGCAAGAATGAAAAACTGTTTTTT. The entire variable domain, with the rest obtained from reference TRBV7-8 and TRBJ1-4, is as follows: GAGVSQSPRYKVAKRGQDVALRCDPISGHVSLFWYQQALGQGPEFLTYFQNEAQLDKSGLPSDRFFAERPEGSVSTLKIQRTQQEDSAVYLCASSPRGGGKNEKLFFGSGTQLSVL.